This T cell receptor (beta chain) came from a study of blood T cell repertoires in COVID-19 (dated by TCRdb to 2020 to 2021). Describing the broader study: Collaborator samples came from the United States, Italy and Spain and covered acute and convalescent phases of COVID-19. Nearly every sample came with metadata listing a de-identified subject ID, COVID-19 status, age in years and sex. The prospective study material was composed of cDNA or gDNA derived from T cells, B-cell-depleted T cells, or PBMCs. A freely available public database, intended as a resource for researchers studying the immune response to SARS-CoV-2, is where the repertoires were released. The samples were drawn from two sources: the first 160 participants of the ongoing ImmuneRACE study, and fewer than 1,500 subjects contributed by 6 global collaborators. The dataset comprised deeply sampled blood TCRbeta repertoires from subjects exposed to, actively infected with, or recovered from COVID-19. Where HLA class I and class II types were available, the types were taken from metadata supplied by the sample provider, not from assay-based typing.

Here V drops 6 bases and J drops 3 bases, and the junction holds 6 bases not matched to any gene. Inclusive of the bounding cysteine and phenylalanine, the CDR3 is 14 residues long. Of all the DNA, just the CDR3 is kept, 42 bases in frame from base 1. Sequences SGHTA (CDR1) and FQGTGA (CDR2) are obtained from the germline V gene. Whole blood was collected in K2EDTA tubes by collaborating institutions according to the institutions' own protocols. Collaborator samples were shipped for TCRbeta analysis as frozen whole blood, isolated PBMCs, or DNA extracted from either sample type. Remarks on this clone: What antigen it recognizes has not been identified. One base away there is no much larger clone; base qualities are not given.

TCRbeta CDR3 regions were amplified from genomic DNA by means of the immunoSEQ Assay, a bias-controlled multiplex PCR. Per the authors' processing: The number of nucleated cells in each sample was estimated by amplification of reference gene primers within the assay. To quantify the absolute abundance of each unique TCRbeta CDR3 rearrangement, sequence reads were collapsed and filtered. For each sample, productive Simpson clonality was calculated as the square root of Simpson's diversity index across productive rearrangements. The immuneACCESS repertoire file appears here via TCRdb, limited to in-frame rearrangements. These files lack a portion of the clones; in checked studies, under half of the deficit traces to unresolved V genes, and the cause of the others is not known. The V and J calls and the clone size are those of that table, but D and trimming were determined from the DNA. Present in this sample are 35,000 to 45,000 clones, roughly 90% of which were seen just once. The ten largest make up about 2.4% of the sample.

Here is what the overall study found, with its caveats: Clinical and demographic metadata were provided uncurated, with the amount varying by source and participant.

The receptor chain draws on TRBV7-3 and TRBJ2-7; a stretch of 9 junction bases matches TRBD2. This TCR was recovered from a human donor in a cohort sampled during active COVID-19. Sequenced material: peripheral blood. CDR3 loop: CASRRAGGDYEQYF. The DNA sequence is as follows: TGTGCCAGCAGGAGAGCGGGGGGTGACTACGAGCAGTACTTC.